What follows is one TCR beta chain and its context. The CDR3 runs 14 residues. Trimming cost V 4 bases and J 7 bases; bases outside gene matches: 10. CDR1 is SGHRS, CDR2 YFSETQ, per germline. The sample belongs to a study of T cells after yellow fever vaccination. Via MiXCR, TCRdb re-called the 5' RACE reads, giving one row per CDR3 protein. The sample lists about 340,000 distinct CDR3 sequences, almost 4% occurring once. The sample here was PBMCs, taken 5 days after the yellow fever booster vaccination. This clonotype was sampled from a man between 18 and 35 years old who received the YFV17D yellow fever vaccine. The chain couples TRBV5-1 to TRBJ1-1; 7 positions agree with TRBD1. CDR3 coding DNA: TGCGCCAGCAGCCTCGGACAGGCCCACGGTGAAGCTTTCTTT. It is translated as CASSLGQAHGEAFF.